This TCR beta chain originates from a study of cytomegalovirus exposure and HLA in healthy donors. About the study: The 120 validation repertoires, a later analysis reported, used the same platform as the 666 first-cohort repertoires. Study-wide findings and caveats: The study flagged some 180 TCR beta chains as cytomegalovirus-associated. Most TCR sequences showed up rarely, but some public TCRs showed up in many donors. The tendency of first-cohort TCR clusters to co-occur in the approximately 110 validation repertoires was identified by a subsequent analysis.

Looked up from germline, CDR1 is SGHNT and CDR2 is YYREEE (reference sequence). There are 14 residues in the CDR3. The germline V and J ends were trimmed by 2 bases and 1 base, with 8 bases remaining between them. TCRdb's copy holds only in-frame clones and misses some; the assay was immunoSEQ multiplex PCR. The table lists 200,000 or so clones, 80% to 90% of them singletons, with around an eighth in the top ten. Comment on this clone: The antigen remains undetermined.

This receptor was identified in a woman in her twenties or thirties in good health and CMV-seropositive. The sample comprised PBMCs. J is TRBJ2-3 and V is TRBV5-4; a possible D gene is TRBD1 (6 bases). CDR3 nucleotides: TGTGCCAGCAGCTTTCGACAGGGCACAGATACGCAGTATTTT. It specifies CASSFRQGTDTQYF.